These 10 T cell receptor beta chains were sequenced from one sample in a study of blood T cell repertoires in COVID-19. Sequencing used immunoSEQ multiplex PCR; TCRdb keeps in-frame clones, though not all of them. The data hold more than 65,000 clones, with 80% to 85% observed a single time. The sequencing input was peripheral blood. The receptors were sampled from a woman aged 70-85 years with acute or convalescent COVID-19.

This CDR3 reads CATKPQGVTDTQYF. DNA of the CDR3: TGTGCCACCAAGCCACAGGGGGTAACAGATACGCAGTATTTT. This rearrangement joins TRBV24-1 to TRBJ2-3; 8 bases map to TRBD1. In germline, CDR1 is KGHDR, CDR2 SFDVKD. The CDR3 runs to 14 residues. The V and J ends lost 8 bases and 3 bases, in that order; junction bases with no gene match: 6.

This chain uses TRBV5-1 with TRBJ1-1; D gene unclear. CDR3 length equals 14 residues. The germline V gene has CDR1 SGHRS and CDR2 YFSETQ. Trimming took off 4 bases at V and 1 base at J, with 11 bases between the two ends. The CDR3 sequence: CASSPHTANTEAFF. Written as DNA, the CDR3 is TGCGCCAGCAGCCCCCATACAGCGAACACTGAAGCTTTCTTT.

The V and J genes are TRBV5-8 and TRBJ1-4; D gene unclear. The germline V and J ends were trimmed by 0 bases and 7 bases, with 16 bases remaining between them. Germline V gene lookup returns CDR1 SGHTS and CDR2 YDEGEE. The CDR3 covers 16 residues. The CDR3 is CASSLGFLREIEKLFF. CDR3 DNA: TGTGCCAGCAGCTTGGGATTCTTGCGGGAGATTGAAAAACTGTTTTTT. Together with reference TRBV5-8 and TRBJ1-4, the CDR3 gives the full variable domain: EAGVTQSPTHLIKTRGQQATLRCSPISGHTSVYWYQQALGLGLQFLLWYDEGEERNRGNFPPRFSGRQFPNYSSELNVNALELEDSALYLCASSLGFLREIEKLFFGSGTQLSVL.

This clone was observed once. The CDR3 region is CAISESGLRGSYNEQFF. For the CDR3, the DNA is TGTGCCATCAGTGAGAGTGGTCTCAGGGGCTCCTACAATGAGCAGTTCTTC. This sequence joins TRBV10-3 and TRBJ2-1; D possibly corresponds to TRBD1 (6 bases). The ends were cut back, 2 bases at V and 0 bases at J, with 14 bases in the middle. The CDR3 totals 17 residues. Per the germline V gene, CDR1 is ENHRY and CDR2 is SYGVKD.

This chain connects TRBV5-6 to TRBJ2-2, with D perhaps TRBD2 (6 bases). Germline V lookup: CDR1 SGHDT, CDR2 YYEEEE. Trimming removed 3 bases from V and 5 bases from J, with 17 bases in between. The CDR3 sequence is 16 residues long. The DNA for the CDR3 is TGTGCCAGCAGCTCCACGGGGGAAGGAGGGACCGGGGAGCTGTTTTTT. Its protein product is CASSSTGEGGTGELFF. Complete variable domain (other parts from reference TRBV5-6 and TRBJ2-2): DAGVTQSPTHLIKTRGQQVTLRCSPKSGHDTVSWYQQALGQGPQFIFQYYEEEERQRGNFPDRFSGHQFPNYSSELNVNALLLGDSALYLCASSSTGEGGTGELFFGEGSRLTVL.

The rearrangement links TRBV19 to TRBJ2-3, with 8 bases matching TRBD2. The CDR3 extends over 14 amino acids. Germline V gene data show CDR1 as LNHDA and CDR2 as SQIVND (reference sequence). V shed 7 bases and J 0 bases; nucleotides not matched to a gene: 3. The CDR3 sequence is CASKLAASTDTQYF. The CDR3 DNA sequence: TGTGCCAGTAAACTAGCGGCGAGCACAGATACGCAGTATTTT.

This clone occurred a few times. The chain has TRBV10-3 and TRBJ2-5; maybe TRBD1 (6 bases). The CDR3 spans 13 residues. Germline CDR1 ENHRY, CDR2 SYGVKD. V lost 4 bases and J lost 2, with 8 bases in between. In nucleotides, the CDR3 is TGTGCCATCAGTGGACAGGCACAAGAGACCCAGTACTTC. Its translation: CAISGQAQETQYF.

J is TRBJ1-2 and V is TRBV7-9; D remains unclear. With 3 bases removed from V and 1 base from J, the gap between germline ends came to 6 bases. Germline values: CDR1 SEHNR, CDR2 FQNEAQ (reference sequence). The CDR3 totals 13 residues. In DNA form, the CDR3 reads TGTGCCAGCAGCTTCACGAGTAACTATGGCTACACCTTC. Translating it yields CASSFTSNYGYTF.

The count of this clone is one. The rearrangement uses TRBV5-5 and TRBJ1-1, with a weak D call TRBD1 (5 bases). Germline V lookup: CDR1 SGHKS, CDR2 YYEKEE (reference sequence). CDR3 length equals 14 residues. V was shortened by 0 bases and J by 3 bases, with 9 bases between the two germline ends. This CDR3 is CASSLVGVDTEAFF. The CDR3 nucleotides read TGTGCCAGCAGCTTGGTAGGGGTTGACACTGAAGCTTTCTTT. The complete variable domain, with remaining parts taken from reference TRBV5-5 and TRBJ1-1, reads DAGVTQSPTHLIKTRGQQVTLRCSPISGHKSVSWYQQVLGQGPQFIFQYYEKEERGRGNFPDRFSARQFPNYSSELNVNALLLGDSALYLCASSLVGVDTEAFFGQGTRLTVV.

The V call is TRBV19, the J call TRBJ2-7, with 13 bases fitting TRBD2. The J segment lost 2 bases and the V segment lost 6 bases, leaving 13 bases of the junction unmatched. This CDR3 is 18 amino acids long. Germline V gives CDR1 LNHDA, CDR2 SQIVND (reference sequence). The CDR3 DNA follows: TGTGCCAGTAGCACACTAGCGGGAGGGAGCGGGACCCCCTACGAGCAGTACTTC. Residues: CASSTLAGGSGTPYEQYF.